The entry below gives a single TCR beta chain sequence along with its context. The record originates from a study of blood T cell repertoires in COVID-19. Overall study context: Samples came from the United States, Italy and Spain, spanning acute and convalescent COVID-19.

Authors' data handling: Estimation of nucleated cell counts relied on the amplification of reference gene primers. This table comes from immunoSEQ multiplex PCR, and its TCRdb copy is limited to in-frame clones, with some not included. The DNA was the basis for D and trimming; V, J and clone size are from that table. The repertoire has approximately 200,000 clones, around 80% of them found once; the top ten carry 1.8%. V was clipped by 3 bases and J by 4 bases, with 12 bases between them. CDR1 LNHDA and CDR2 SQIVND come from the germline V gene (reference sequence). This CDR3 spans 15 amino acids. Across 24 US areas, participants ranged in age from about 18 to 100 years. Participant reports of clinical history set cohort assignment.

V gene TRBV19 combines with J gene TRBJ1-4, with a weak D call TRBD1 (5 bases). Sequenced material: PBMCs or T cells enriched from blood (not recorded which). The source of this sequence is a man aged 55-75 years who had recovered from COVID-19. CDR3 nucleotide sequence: TGTGCCAGTAGTATTGGGGCAGGCGTTAATGAAAAACTGTTTTTT. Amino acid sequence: CASSIGAGVNEKLFF.